This T cell receptor beta chain was captured by sequencing in a study of blood T cell repertoires in COVID-19. Study details: T cells, B-cell-depleted T cells, or PBMCs supplied cDNA or gDNA.

CDR1 is LGHDT, CDR2 YNNKEL, per germline (reference sequence). The V gene lost 2 bases and the J gene lost 5 bases, with 9 bases spanning the gap. The CDR3 totals 13 residues. Sequencing was performed with immunoSEQ multiplex PCR; in TCRdb, only in-frame clones are kept and a portion is missing. The sample lists about 350,000 clones, 70% to 90% seen once, with roughly 5.2% in the top ten. Across 20 to 25 US areas, participants ranged in age from roughly 18 to 95 years. Assignments of participants to cohorts depended upon their own reported clinical history. This clonotype originated in a woman in her twenties or thirties who had recovered from COVID-19. The chain couples TRBV3-1 (or the pseudogene TRBV3-2) to TRBJ2-5, with D possibly matching TRBD1 (6 bases). The sequencing input was PBMCs or T cells enriched from blood (not recorded which). In DNA, the CDR3 is TGTGCCAGCAGCCAACGAGGGGGTGAGACCCAGTACTTC. Its translation: CASSQRGGETQYF.